These 5 T cell receptor beta chains were sequenced from one sample in a study of T cells in Graves' hyperthyroidism and ophthalmopathy (dated by TCRdb to about 2019). The protocol used for the library was multiplex PCR. The sequencer listed for this sample is Illumina HiSeq 2000. The TCR beta CDR3 regions were amplified from the RNA transcripts. For the first round of RT-PCR on the TCR CDR3, the HTBI primer set was used together with the Qiagen OneStep RT-PCR kit. The public sequencing data were trimmed at Q25 with fastp and processed into clonotypes with MiXCR by TCRdb, which kept only in-frame beta chains. Here each entry gathers all rows of one CDR3 protein and keeps the most common genes and DNA. Here the sample has about 460,000 distinct CDR3 sequences; less than 25% occur a single time. The biggest ten clones account for roughly 49% of the sample. The sample comprised blood. All receptors derive from an older woman with Graves' ophthalmopathy.

The gene calls are TRBV7-2 and TRBJ2-1; D is perhaps TRBD2 (7 bases). The V gene lost 5 bases and the J gene lost 9 bases, with 14 bases spanning the gap. The CDR3 sequence is 13 residues long. CDR1 SGHTA and CDR2 FQGNSA come from the germline V gene. The CDR3 DNA is TGTGCCAGCAGCCGGGGGAGGGGGGGTGAGCAGTTCTTC. The encoded protein is CASSRGRGGEQFF.

Ten or more counts support this clonotype. The V call is TRBV3-1, the J call TRBJ1-2, with D possibly matching TRBD1 (6 bases). The germline V gene encodes CDR1 LGHDT and CDR2 YNNKEL (reference sequence). V lost 8 bases and J lost 6, with 19 bases in between. This CDR3 has 14 amino acids. The chain's CDR3 is CASCETPRGNGYTF. Here the CDR3 DNA reads TGTGCCAGCTGTGAGACCCCGAGGGGGAATGGCTACACCTTC.

In its sample, this clonotype was seen many times. V usage is TRBV2 and J usage is TRBJ1-6, with 7 bases identical to TRBD1. Germline CDR1 SNHLY, CDR2 FYNNEI. The CDR3 is made up of 14 amino acids. The V gene end was trimmed by 8 bases and the J gene end by 7 bases; junction bases not matched to a gene: 8. This CDR3 reads CASLGQAGNSPLHF. The DNA of the CDR3 is TGTGCCAGCCTCGGACAGGCAGGGAATTCACCCCTCCACTTT.

The chain has TRBV3-1 and TRBJ1-2; D possibly corresponds to TRBD1 (5 bases). V shed 0 bases and J shed 7 bases, with 21 bases lying between them. Germline loops: CDR1 LGHDT, CDR2 YNNKEL (reference sequence). The CDR3 loop spans 17 amino acids. CDR3 DNA: TGTGCCAGCAGCCAAGAAGGGTATGGCAGGGAGAGAGGTGGCTACACCTTC. Translating gives CASSQEGYGRERGGYTF.

V usage is TRBV4-2 and J usage is TRBJ2-7; D ambiguous. From germline, CDR1 is LGHNA and CDR2 YNFKEQ. The CDR3 extends over 13 amino acids. The V end was cut by 3 bases, the J end by 0 bases, with 6 bases between. In nucleotides, the CDR3 is TGTGCCAGCAGCCATACTCACTCCTACGAGCAGTACTTC. Its translation is CASSHTHSYEQYF.